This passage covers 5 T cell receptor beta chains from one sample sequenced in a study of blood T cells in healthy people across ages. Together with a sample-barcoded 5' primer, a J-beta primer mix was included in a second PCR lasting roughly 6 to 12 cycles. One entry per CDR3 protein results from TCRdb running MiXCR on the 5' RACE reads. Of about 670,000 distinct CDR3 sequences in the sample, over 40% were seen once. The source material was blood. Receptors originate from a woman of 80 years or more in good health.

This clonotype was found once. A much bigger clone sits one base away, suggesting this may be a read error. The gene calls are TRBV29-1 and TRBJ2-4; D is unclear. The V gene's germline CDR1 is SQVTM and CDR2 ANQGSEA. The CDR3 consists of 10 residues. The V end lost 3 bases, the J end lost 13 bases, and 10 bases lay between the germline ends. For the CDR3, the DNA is TGCAGCGTTGATACAGAGCAACAGTACTTC. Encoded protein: CSVDTEQQYF.

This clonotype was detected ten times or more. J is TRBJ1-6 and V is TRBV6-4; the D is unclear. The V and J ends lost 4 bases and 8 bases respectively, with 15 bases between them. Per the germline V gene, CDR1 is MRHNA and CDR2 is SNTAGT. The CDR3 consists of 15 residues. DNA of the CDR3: TGTGCCAGCAGTGCGCGGTGGGGTGTCGATTCACCCCTCCACTTT. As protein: CASSARWGVDSPLHF.

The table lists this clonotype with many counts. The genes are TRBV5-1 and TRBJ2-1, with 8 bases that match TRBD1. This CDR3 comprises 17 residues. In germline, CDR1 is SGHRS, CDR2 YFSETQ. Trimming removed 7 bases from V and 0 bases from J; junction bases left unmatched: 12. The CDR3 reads CASQDRVRASSYNEQFF. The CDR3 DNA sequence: TGCGCCAGCCAGGACAGGGTACGTGCGAGCTCCTACAATGAGCAGTTCTTC.

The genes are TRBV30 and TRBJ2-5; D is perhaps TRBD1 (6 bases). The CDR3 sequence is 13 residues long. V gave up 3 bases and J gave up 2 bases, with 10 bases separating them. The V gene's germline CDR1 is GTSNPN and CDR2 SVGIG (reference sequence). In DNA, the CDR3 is TGTGCCTGGAGCGGGACAATACAAGAGACCCAGTACTTC. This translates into CAWSGTIQETQYF.

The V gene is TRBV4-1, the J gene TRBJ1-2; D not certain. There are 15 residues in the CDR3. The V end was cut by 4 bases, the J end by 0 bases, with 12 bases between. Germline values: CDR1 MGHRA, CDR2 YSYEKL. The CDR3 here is CASSREPEANYGYTF. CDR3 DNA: TGCGCCAGCAGCCGAGAGCCAGAAGCTAACTATGGCTACACCTTC.